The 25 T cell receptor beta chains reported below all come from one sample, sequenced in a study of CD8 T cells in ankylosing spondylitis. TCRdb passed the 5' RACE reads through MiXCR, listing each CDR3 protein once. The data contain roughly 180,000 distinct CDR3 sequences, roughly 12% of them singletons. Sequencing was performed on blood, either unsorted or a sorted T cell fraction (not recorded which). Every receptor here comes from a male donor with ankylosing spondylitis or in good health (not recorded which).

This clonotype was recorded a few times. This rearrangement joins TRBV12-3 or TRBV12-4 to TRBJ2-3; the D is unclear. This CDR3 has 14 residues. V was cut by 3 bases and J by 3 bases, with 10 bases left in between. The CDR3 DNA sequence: TGTGCCAGCAGTTTCTGGCTAGGGACAGATACGCAGTATTTT. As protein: CASSFWLGTDTQYF.

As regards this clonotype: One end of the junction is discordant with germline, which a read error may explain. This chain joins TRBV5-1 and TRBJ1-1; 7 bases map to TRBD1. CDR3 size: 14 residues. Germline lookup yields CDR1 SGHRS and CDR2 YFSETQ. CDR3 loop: CASSLGQGDTGAFF. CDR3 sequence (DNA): TGCGCCAGCAGCTTGGGGCAGGGGGACACTGGAGCTTTCTTT.

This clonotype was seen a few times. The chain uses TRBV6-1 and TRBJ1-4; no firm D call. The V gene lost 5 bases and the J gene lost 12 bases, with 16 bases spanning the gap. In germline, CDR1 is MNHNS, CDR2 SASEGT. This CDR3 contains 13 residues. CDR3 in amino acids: CASSQGGLVELFF. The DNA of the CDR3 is TGTGCCAGCAGTCAAGGCGGCTTGGTTGAACTGTTTTTT.

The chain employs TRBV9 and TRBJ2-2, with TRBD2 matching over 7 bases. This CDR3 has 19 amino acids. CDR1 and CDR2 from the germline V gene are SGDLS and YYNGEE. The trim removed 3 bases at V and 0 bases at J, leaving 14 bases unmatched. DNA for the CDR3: TGTGCCAGCAGCGACCCCGGTTTGGTAGCGGGTACGAACACCGGGGAGCTGTTTTTT. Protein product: CASSDPGLVAGTNTGELFF.

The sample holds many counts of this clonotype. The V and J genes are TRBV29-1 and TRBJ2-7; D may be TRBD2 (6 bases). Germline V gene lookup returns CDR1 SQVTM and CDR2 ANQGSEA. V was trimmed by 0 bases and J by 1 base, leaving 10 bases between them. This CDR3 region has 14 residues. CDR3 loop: CSVEDWGESYEQYF. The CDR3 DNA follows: TGCAGCGTTGAAGATTGGGGGGAATCCTACGAGCAGTACTTC.

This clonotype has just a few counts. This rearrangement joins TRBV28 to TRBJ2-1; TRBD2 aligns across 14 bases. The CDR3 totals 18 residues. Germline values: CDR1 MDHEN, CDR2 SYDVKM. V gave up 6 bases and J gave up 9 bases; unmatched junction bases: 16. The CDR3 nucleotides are TGTGCCAGCAGAATGCTTCCGGAGGGACTAGCGGGAGAAGGTGAGCAGTTCTTC. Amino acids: CASRMLPEGLAGEGEQFF.

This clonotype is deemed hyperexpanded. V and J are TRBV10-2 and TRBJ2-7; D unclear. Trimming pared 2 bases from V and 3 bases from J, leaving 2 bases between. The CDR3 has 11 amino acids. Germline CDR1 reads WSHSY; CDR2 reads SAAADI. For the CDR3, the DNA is TGCGCCAGCAGTGAGGTCTACGAGCAGTACTTC. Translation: CASSEVYEQYF.

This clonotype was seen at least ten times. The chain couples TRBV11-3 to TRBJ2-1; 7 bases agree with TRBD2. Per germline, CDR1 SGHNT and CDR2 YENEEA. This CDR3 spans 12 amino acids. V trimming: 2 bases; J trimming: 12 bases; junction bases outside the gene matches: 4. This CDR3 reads CASSLFGGGQFF. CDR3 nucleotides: TGTGCCAGCAGCTTATTTGGCGGGGGGCAGTTCTTC.

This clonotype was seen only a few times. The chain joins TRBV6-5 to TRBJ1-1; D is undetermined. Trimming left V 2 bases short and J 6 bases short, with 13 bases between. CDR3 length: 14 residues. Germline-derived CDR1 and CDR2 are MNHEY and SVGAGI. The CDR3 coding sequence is TGTGCCAGCAGTTACGAGGTCGGTGGCGCTGAAGCTTTCTTT. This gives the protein CASSYEVGGAEAFF.

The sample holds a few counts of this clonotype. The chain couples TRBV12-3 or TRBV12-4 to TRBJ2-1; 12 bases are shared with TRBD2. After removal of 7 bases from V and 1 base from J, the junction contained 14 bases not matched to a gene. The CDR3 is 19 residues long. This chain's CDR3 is CASTPTNGLAGISYNEQFF. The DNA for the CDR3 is TGTGCCAGCACTCCAACGAATGGACTAGCGGGGATATCCTACAATGAGCAGTTCTTC.

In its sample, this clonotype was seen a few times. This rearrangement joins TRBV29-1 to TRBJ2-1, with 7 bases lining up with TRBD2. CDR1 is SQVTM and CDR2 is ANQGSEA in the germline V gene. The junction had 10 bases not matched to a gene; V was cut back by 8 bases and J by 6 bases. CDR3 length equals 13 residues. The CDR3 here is CSHFAIAGNEQFF. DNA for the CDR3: TGCAGCCACTTTGCGATAGCGGGCAATGAGCAGTTCTTC.

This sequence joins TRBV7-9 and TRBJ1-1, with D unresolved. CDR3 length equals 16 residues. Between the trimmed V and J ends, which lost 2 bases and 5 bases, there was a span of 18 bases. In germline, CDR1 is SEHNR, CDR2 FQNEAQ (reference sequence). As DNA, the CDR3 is TGTGCCAGCAGCTTACGGATAATTGGAGTGAGAACTGAAGCTTTCTTT. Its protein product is CASSLRIIGVRTEAFF.

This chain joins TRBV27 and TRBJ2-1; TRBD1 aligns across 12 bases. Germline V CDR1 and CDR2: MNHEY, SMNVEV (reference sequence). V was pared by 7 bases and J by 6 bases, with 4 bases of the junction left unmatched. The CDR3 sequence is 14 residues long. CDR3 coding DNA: TGTGCCAGCATGCCGGGACAGGGGGCCAATGAGCAGTTCTTC. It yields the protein CASMPGQGANEQFF.

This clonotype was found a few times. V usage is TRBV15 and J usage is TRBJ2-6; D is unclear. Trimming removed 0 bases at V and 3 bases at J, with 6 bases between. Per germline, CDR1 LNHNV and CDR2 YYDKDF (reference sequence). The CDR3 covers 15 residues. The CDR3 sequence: CATSRDLNGANVLTF. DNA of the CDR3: TGTGCCACCAGCAGAGACTTAAATGGGGCCAACGTCCTGACTTTC.

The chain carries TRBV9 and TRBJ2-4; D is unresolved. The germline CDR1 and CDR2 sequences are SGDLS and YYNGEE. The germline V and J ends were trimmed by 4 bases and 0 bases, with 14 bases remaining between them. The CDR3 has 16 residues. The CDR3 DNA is TGTGCCAGCAGCCCCCTAAAAAGTTTAGCCAAAAACATTCAGTACTTC. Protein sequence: CASSPLKSLAKNIQYF.

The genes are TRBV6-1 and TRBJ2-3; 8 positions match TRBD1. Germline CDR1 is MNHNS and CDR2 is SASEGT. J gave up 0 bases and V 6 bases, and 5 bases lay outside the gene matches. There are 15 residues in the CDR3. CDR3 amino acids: CASRTGVTSTDTQYF. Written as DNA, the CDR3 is TGTGCCAGCAGGACAGGGGTGACTAGCACAGATACGCAGTATTTT.

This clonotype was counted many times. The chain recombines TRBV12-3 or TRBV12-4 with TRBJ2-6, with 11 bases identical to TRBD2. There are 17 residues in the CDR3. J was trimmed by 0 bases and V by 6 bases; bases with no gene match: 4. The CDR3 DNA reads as TGTGCCAGCAGGGGACTAGCGGCATTCTCTGGGGCCAACGTCCTGACTTTC. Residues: CASRGLAAFSGANVLTF.

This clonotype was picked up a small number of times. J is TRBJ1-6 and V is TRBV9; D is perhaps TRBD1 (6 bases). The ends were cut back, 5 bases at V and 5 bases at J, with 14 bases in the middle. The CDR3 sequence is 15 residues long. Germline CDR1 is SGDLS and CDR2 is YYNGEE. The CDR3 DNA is TGTGCCAGCAGTCCAGGCGGGGGCGATAATTCACCCCTCCACTTT. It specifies CASSPGGGDNSPLHF.

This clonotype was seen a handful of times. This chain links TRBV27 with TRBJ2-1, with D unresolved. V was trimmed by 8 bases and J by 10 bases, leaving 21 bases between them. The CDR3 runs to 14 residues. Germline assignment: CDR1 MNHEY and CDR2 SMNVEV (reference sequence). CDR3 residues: CASSLLSSPGEQFF. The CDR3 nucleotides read TGTGCCAGCTCCTTGCTGAGCAGCCCCGGGGAGCAGTTCTTC.

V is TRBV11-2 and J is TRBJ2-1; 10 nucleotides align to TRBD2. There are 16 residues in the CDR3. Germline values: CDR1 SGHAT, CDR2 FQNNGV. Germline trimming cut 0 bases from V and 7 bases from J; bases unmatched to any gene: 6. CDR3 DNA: TGTGCCAGCAGCTTAGATCGCCTAGCGGGAGCAAATGAGCAGTTCTTC. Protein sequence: CASSLDRLAGANEQFF.

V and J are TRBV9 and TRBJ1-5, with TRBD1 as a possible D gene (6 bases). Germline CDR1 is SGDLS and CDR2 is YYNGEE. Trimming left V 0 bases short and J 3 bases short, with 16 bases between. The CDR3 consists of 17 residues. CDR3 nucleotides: TGTGCCAGCAGCGTAGAGCAGGGGCGCCCGCTCAATCAGCCCCAGCATTTT. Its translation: CASSVEQGRPLNQPQHF.

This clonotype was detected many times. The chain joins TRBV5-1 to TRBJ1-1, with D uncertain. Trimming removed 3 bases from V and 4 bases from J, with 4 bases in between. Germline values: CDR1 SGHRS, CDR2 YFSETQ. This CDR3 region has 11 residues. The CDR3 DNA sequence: TGCGCCAGCAGCTCAACCACTGAAGCTTTCTTT. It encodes CASSSTTEAFF.

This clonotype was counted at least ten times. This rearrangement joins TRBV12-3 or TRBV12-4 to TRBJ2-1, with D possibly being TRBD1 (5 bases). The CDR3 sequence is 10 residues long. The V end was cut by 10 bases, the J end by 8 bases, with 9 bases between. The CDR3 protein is CAIQGDEQFF. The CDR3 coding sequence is TGTGCCATCCAAGGGGATGAGCAGTTCTTC.

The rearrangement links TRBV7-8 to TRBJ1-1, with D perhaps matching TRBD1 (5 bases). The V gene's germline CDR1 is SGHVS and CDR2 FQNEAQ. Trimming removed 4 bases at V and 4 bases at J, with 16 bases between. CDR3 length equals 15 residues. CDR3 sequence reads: CASSWDQDGGTEAFF. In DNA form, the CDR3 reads TGTGCCAGCAGCTGGGACCAGGATGGAGGCACTGAAGCTTTCTTT.

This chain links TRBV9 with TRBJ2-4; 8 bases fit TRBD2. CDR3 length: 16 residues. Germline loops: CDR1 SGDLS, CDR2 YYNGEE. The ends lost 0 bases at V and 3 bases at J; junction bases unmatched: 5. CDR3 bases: TGTGCCAGCAGCGTAGGGATAGCGGGGATCAAAAACATTCAGTACTTC. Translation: CASSVGIAGIKNIQYF.